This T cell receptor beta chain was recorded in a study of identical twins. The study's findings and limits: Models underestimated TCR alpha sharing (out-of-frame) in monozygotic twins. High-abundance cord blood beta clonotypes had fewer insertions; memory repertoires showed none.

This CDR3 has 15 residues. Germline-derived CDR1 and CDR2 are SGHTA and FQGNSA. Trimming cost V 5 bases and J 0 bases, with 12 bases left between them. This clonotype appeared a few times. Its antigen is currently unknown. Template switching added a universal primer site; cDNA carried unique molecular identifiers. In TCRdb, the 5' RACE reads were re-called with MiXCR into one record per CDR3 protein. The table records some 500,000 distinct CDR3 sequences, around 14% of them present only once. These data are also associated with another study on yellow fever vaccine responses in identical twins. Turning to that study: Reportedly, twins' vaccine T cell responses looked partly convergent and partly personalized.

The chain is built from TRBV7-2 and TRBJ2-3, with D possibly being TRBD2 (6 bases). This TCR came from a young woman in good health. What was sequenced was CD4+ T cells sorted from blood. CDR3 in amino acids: CASSQPGVSTDTQYF. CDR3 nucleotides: TGTGCCAGCAGCCAACCGGGGGTTAGCACAGATACGCAGTATTTT. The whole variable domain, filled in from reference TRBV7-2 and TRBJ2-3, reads GAGVSQSPSNKVTEKGKDVELRCDPISGHTALYWYRQSLGQGLEFLIYFQGNSAPDKSGLPSDRFSAERTGGSVSTLTIQRTQQEDSAVYLCASSQPGVSTDTQYFGPGTRLTVL.